In its sample, the clone carrying this T cell receptor (beta chain) was seen a few times. Its cognate antigen is unknown. These data originate in a study of breast tumors, draining lymph nodes, adjacent tissues. With V trimmed by 3 bases and J by 2 bases, 5 bases remained unmatched. The CDR3 contains 16 residues. Germline V CDR1 and CDR2: SGDLS, YYNGEE. Study outcomes and limitations: Most tumor T cells seemingly derive from lymph node, then expand in tumor. Tumor and nontumor repertoires were significantly more similar in luminal-like than in basal-like breast cancer. Compared with lymph nodes, tumors were less diverse; compared with nontumor tissue, more.

MiXCR, run by TCRdb on the multiplex PCR reads, gives a single entry per CDR3 protein. The sample contains about 35,000 distinct CDR3 sequences, 30% to 45% of which appear only once. The sample comprised breast tumor tissue. The V and J genes are TRBV9 and TRBJ2-2; 9 nucleotides agree with TRBD2. This clonotype originated in a female donor with breast cancer. Some clones in this sample may be carry-over from other donors' samples. CDR3 in DNA: TGTGCCAGCAGCGCATATAGCGGGAGAAACACCGGGGAGCTGTTTTTT. Amino acids: CASSAYSGRNTGELFF.